This T cell receptor beta chain comes out of a study of human T cells and chemical hapten exposure. Study details: Alopecia areata, totalis or universalis affected patients, mainly female. Per-sample variation in TCR yield stemmed mainly from small pooled library volume differences.

A single record per CDR3 protein comes from TCRdb applying MiXCR to the RACE reads. This table holds approximately 95,000 distinct CDR3 sequences, over 10% found once. Trimming removed 3 bases from V and 2 bases from J, with 11 bases in between. The CDR3 length is 14 residues. Germline values: CDR1 LNHDA, CDR2 SQIVND (reference sequence). General observations from the study: Correlating positively with patch test score were the PT1 expanded TCR counts. With regard to DPC sensitization, TCRs above 1 in 1000 frequency did not change.

Time point defined: patch test 2, 6 weeks after DPC sensitization. Treatment meaning: therapeutic diphenylcyclopropenone sensitization with weekly scalp DPC. As concerns this clonotype: What it recognizes is unknown.

Sequencing was performed on whole blood, taken in connection with sensitization to the hapten diphenylcyclopropenone (DPC). This TCR derives from a woman aged 40 to 55 with alopecia areata. Some clones in this sample may be carry-over from other donors' samples. The chain uses TRBV19 and TRBJ2-7; perhaps TRBD1 as D (5 bases). Written as DNA, the CDR3 is TGTGCCAGTAGTATGCAGGGCCCCCCCTACGAGCAGTACTTC. Residues: CASSMQGPPYEQYF.